This T cell receptor beta chain was obtained from a study of neoadjuvant anti-PD-1 for oral cavity cancer. Turning to the study itself: Most patients had three to four biweekly doses of 3 mg/kg nivolumab before resection.

Germline V gives CDR1 SGHTA, CDR2 FQGNSA. Trimming removed 1 base at V and 6 bases at J, with 21 bases between. The CDR3 runs to 17 residues. The data were produced by immunoSEQ multiplex PCR, yet TCRdb's version contains in-frame clones alone and is incomplete. This sample has some 66,000 clones, with around 80% found just once. The TCR was taken from a person between 40 and 85 years old with oral cavity squamous cell carcinoma. The source material was PBMCs, sampled before nivolumab (anti-PD-1) treatment. The J gene is TRBJ1-2, the V gene TRBV7-2; maybe TRBD1 (6 bases). CDR3 DNA sequence: TGTGCCAGCAGCTTAGTTTCCCAAACAGGGATTAGGGATGGCTACACCTTC. As protein: CASSLVSQTGIRDGYTF. Drawing the rest from reference TRBV7-2 and TRBJ1-2, the complete variable domain is GAGVSQSPSNKVTEKGKDVELRCDPISGHTALYWYRQSLGQGLEFLIYFQGNSAPDKSGLPSDRFSAERTGGSVSTLTIQRTQQEDSAVYLCASSLVSQTGIRDGYTFGSGTRLTVV.